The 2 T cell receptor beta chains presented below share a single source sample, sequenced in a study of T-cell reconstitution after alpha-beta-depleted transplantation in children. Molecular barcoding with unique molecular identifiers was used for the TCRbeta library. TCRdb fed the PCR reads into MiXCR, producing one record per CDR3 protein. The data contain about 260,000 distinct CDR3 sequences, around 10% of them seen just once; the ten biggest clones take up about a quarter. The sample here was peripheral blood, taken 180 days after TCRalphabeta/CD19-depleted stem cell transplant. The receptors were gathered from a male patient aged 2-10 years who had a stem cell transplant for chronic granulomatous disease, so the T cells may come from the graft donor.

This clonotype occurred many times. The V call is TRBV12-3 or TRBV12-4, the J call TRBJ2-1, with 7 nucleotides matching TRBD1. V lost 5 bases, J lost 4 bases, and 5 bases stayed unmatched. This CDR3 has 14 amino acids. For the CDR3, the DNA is TGTGCCAGCAGTGAAGGACAGGCTTACAATGAGCAGTTCTTC. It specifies CASSEGQAYNEQFF.

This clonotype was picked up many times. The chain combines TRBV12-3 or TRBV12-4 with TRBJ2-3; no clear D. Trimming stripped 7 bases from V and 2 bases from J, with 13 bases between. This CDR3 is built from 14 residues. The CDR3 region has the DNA TGTGCCAGCACCCTACGGGCAGCCACAGATACGCAGTATTTT. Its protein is CASTLRAATDTQYF.